These 25 T cell receptor beta chains share one sample of origin, sequenced in a study of persistence of HIV-infected CD4 T cells (dated by TCRdb to about 2020). These receptors have no known antigen. The immunoSEQ hsTCRB assay version 4 in survey mode was used to sequence TCRbeta repertoires from genomic DNA. The clones in this table, taken by TCRdb from immuneACCESS, are in-frame only. Not every clone is retained; where verified, under half of the shortfall comes from an unresolved V gene, and the cause of the rest is unknown. For this sample the table gives approximately 18,000 clones, of which 50% to 70% were detected only once. Under 2.5% of the sample rests with the top ten. The label giving this sample's treatment or condition can be read as: suppressive antiretroviral therapy. Cells were stimulated with a pool of overlapping HIV-1 Gag 15-mer peptides at 0.95 to 1 ug per peptide per mL. Responding CD4+ T cells were sorted on the basis of upregulation of both CD40 ligand and CD69.

The starting material was CD4+ T cells sorted from PBMCs after roughly 18-hour stimulation, obtained from a patient who received antiretroviral therapy. The sample's cell subset or site label is to be understood as: CD40L+CD69+ CD4 T cells responding to HIV-1 Gag peptides. The receptors derive from an adult woman with HIV who was CMV-seropositive.

The V call is TRBV27, the J call TRBJ1-2; tentatively, D is TRBD1 (6 bases). There are 15 residues in the CDR3. Trimming stripped 2 bases from V and 2 bases from J, with 12 bases between. Germline CDR1 MNHEY, CDR2 SMNVEV (reference sequence). The chain's CDR3 is CASSLLRGANYGYTF. For the CDR3, the DNA is TGTGCCAGCAGTTTACTTCGGGGGGCAAACTATGGCTACACCTTC.

The chain uses TRBV5-6 and TRBJ1-2; a possible D gene is TRBD1 (5 bases). The CDR3 has 16 residues. Germline loops: CDR1 SGHDT, CDR2 YYEEEE. The ends were cut back, 0 bases at V and 8 bases at J, with 20 bases in the middle. Written as DNA, the CDR3 is TGTGCCAGCAGCTTGGATCCCAGGTGGGGCGATGGGGGCTACACCTTC. Encoded protein: CASSLDPRWGDGGYTF. The full variable domain, with the rest looked up from reference TRBV5-6 and TRBJ1-2, is DAGVTQSPTHLIKTRGQQVTLRCSPKSGHDTVSWYQQALGQGPQFIFQYYEEEERQRGNFPDRFSGHQFPNYSSELNVNALLLGDSALYLCASSLDPRWGDGGYTFGSGTRLTVV.

The V call is TRBV30, the J call TRBJ2-3; 8 nucleotides agree with TRBD1. This CDR3 has 14 amino acids. With 8 bases clipped from V and 7 bases from J, the junction kept 14 bases outside the gene matches. Germline V gene data show CDR1 as GTSNPN and CDR2 as SVGIG (reference sequence). In DNA, the CDR3 is TGTGCCCTGGTAGTCCAGGGGGCAGGGTATACGCAGTATTTT. This codes for CALVVQGAGYTQYF.

The genes are TRBV30 and TRBJ2-7, with D possibly being TRBD1 (5 bases). Trimming took off 2 bases at V and 2 bases at J, with 25 bases between the two ends. This CDR3 comprises 18 residues. Germline V gene lookup returns CDR1 GTSNPN and CDR2 SVGIG (reference sequence). As DNA, the CDR3 is TGTGCCTGGAGTCCGTCGGCAGGGTGGGGTTACTTGCCCTACGAGCAGTACTTC. Protein: CAWSPSAGWGYLPYEQYF.

This clone was picked up one time. Different DNA sequences within this sample yield the same CDR3. This chain connects TRBV5-1 to TRBJ2-5; no clear D gene. The V gene's germline CDR1 is SGHRS and CDR2 YFSETQ. Trimming shortened V by 4 bases and J by 2 bases, and 6 bases separated the two germline ends. The CDR3 length is 12 residues. CDR3 sequence reads: CASSRGQETQYF. The CDR3 DNA reads TGCGCCAGCAGCCGTGGACAAGAGACCCAGTACTTC. The whole variable domain, remainder taken from reference TRBV5-1 and TRBJ2-5, is KAGVTQTPRYLIKTRGQQVTLSCSPISGHRSVSWYQQTPGQGLQFLFEYFSETQRNKGNFPGRFSGRQFSNSRSEMNVSTLELGDSALYLCASSRGQETQYFGPGTRLLVL.

The chain couples TRBV15 to TRBJ1-2, with 9 nucleotides matching TRBD1. The V gene's germline CDR1 is LNHNV and CDR2 YYDKDF (reference sequence). The CDR3 length is 16 residues. V dropped 0 bases and J dropped 5; count of bases not matched to a gene: 7. The CDR3 loop reads CATSRDRGDRGYGYTF. In nucleotides, the CDR3 is TGTGCCACCAGCAGAGATAGAGGTGACAGGGGGTATGGCTACACCTTC. Based on the CDR3 plus reference TRBV15 and TRBJ1-2, the full variable domain is DAMVIQNPRYQVTQFGKPVTLSCSQTLNHNVMYWYQQKSSQAPKLLFHYYDKDFNNEADTPDNFQSRRPNTSFCFLDIRSPGLGDTAMYLCATSRDRGDRGYGYTFGSGTRLTVV.

This rearrangement joins TRBV7-9 to TRBJ2-7; 8 bases agree with TRBD2. V dropped 5 bases and J dropped 2; count of bases not matched to a gene: 5. The CDR3 covers 14 residues. Germline CDR1 SEHNR, CDR2 FQNEAQ (reference sequence). CDR3 in DNA: TGTGCCAGCAGCCCGGGAGGGCTTCCCTACGAGCAGTACGTC. Translation: CASSPGGLPYEQYV.

The chain has TRBV6-5 and TRBJ2-7; 10 bases are a match to TRBD1. This CDR3 has 14 residues. V lost 7 bases to trimming and J lost 4 bases; unmatched junction nucleotides: 7. Germline CDR1 reads MNHEY; CDR2 reads SVGAGI. Here the CDR3 DNA reads TGTGCCAGCAACACGGACAGGGGGGGATACGAGCAGTACGTC. It encodes CASNTDRGGYEQYV.

The chain is built from TRBV5-1 and TRBJ2-2; 7 nucleotides agree with TRBD1. The CDR3 is 16 residues long. CDR1 is SGHRS and CDR2 is YFSETQ in the germline V gene. J gave up 4 bases and V 4 bases, and 10 bases lay outside the gene matches. CDR3 sequence: CASSPAIAGGTGELFF. For the CDR3, the DNA is TGCGCCAGCAGCCCGGCTATAGCAGGGGGCACCGGGGAGCTGTTTTTT.

This sequence joins TRBV7-3 and TRBJ1-1; D is ambiguous. The CDR3 has 13 amino acids. Trimming left V 3 bases short and J 0 bases short, with 5 bases between. From germline, CDR1 is SGHTA and CDR2 FQGTGA. The CDR3 here is CASSFVMNTEAFF. The CDR3 DNA reads TGTGCCAGCAGCTTCGTTATGAACACTGAAGCTTTCTTT.

The CDR3 coding sequence is TGCGCCAGCAGCCCGGTAGGGTCGGGGGACCAAGAGACCCAGTACTTC. Its protein product is CASSPVGSGDQETQYF. The V and J genes are TRBV5-1 and TRBJ2-5; a possible D gene is TRBD2 (6 bases). Germline lookup yields CDR1 SGHRS and CDR2 YFSETQ. V was trimmed by 4 bases and J by 0 bases, leaving 16 bases between them. The CDR3 extends over 16 amino acids.

The rearrangement uses TRBV5-1 and TRBJ2-5; TRBD1 matches 7 bases. Germline CDR1 is SGHRS and CDR2 is YFSETQ. V lost 7 bases and J lost 1; bases outside the gene matches: 10. There are 15 residues in the CDR3. The CDR3 is CASGQTGLRQETQYF. The DNA of the CDR3 is TGCGCCAGCGGTCAGACAGGGTTGCGCCAAGAGACCCAGTACTTC. The full variable domain, completed using reference TRBV5-1 and TRBJ2-5, is KAGVTQTPRYLIKTRGQQVTLSCSPISGHRSVSWYQQTPGQGLQFLFEYFSETQRNKGNFPGRFSGRQFSNSRSEMNVSTLELGDSALYLCASGQTGLRQETQYFGPGTRLLVL.

The V gene is TRBV29-1, the J gene TRBJ2-7; tentatively, D is TRBD1 (6 bases). The germline gives CDR1 SQVTM, CDR2 ANQGSEA. V lost 8 bases and J 0 bases, leaving 11 bases between the germline ends. This CDR3 region has 12 residues. CDR3 sequence: CSYRVSSYEQYF. CDR3 in DNA: TGCAGCTACAGGGTTAGCTCCTACGAGCAGTACTTC.

The genes are TRBV3-1 (or the pseudogene TRBV3-2) and TRBJ2-2; D possibly corresponds to TRBD1 (5 bases). The germline V gene encodes CDR1 LGHDT and CDR2 YNNKEL (reference sequence). The CDR3 consists of 15 residues. Between the trimmed V and J ends, which lost 3 bases and 0 bases, there was a span of 8 bases. The CDR3 protein is CASSHDSPNTGELFF. CDR3 coding DNA: TGTGCCAGCAGCCACGACAGCCCGAACACCGGGGAGCTGTTTTTT.

The table lists this clone with a few counts. This chain links TRBV18 with TRBJ2-7; D gene uncertain. CDR1 KGHSH and CDR2 LQKENI come from the germline V gene. V was shortened by 2 bases and J by 3 bases, with 11 bases between the two germline ends. The CDR3 length is 14 residues. The CDR3 region is CASSPSIAVYEQYF. The CDR3 DNA follows: TGTGCCAGCTCACCATCGATAGCAGTCTACGAGCAGTACTTC. The complete variable domain, with remaining parts taken from reference TRBV18 and TRBJ2-7, reads NAGVMQNPRHLVRRRGQEARLRCSPMKGHSHVYWYRQLPEEGLKFMVYLQKENIIDESGMPKERFSAEFPKEGPSILRIQQVVRGDSAAYFCASSPSIAVYEQYFGPGTRLTVT.

This rearrangement joins TRBV9 to TRBJ2-4; 9 nucleotides match TRBD1. This CDR3 comprises 13 residues. CDR1 and CDR2 (germline): SGDLS, YYNGEE. V trimming: 3 bases; J trimming: 12 bases; junction bases outside the gene matches: 7. The DNA for the CDR3 is TGTGCCAGCAGCGCCGGACAGGGGAAAACTCAGTACTTC. It is translated as CASSAGQGKTQYF. The variable domain in full, completed from reference TRBV9 and TRBJ2-4, reads DSGVTQTPKHLITATGQRVTLRCSPRSGDLSVYWYQQSLDQGLQFLIQYYNGEERAKGNILERFSAQQFPDLHSELNLSSLELGDSALYFCASSAGQGKTQYFGAGTRLSVL.

This clone has only one observation. The V call is TRBV25-1, the J call TRBJ2-5; D might be TRBD1 (6 bases). V lost 3 bases and J lost 7, with 15 bases in between. The CDR3 covers 14 residues. CDR1 MGHDK and CDR2 SYGVNS come from the germline V gene. CDR3 sequence: CASSDSQGRSTQYF. DNA for the CDR3: TGTGCCAGCAGTGATTCACAGGGAAGGTCGACCCAGTACTTC. The whole variable domain, filled in from reference TRBV25-1 and TRBJ2-5, reads EADIYQTPRYLVIGTGKKITLECSQTMGHDKMYWYQQDPGMELHLIHYSYGVNSTEKGDLSSESTVSRIRTEHFPLTLESARPSHTSQYLCASSDSQGRSTQYFGPGTRLLVL.

The V and J genes are TRBV11-3 and TRBJ1-1; maybe TRBD1 (6 bases). V lost 4 bases and J lost 0, with 9 bases in between. There are 14 residues in the CDR3. Looked up from germline, CDR1 is SGHNT and CDR2 is YENEEA. CDR3 nucleotide sequence: TGTGCCAGCAGCTCGGGGGCGGTGAACACTGAAGCTTTCTTT. This translates into CASSSGAVNTEAFF.

The chain uses TRBV6-5 and TRBJ1-2; possible D gene TRBD1, 5 bases. The CDR3 has 13 amino acids. Trimming shortened V by 4 bases and J by 6 bases, and 12 bases separated the two germline ends. The V gene's germline CDR1 is MNHEY and CDR2 SVGAGI. In DNA form, the CDR3 reads TGTGCCAGCAGTTGGGAGGGGAATGATGGCTACACCTTC. This gives the protein CASSWEGNDGYTF.

This sequence joins TRBV10-3 and TRBJ2-3, with D hard to call. The ends were cut back, 5 bases at V and 6 bases at J, with 9 bases in the middle. The germline gives CDR1 ENHRY, CDR2 SYGVKD. The CDR3 contains 12 residues. The DNA for the CDR3 is TGTGCCATCAGTCAAGACCGCGATACGCAGTATTTT. Its protein is CAISQDRDTQYF.

This chain uses TRBV7-3 with TRBJ1-1; 10 nucleotides match TRBD1. The ends lost 5 bases at V and 5 bases at J; junction bases unmatched: 8. CDR1 is SGHTA, CDR2 FQGTGA, per germline. The CDR3 is 15 amino acids. The CDR3 loop is CASSPTTGGYTEAFF. The CDR3 DNA reads TGTGCCAGCAGCCCGACGACAGGGGGCTATACTGAAGCTTTCTTT.

This chain links TRBV7-9 with TRBJ2-5, with TRBD2 identical over 8 bases. Trimming removed 0 bases from V and 4 bases from J; junction bases left unmatched: 7. The germline gives CDR1 SEHNR, CDR2 FQNEAQ (reference sequence). This CDR3 has 16 residues. CDR3 sequence: CASSLASGATGETQYF. CDR3 DNA sequence: TGTGCCAGCAGCTTAGCTAGCGGGGCCACGGGAGAGACCCAGTACTTC.

This clone was detected only a few times. The chain uses TRBV10-3 and TRBJ1-6, with a weak D call TRBD1 (5 bases). CDR1 ENHRY and CDR2 SYGVKD come from the germline V gene. The CDR3 runs 13 residues. The V end was cut by 5 bases, the J end by 7 bases, with 9 bases between. The CDR3 region is CAISRDSNSPLHF. The CDR3 nucleotides are TGTGCCATCAGTAGGGACTCCAATTCACCCCTCCACTTT.

This sequence joins TRBV6-5 and TRBJ1-2, with D unresolved. CDR3 size: 14 residues. Germline CDR1 reads MNHEY; CDR2 reads SVGAGI. V was clipped by 7 bases and J by 2 bases, with 14 bases between them. DNA for the CDR3: TGTGCCAGCAACCCGCCCACTTTCAACTATGGCTACACCTTC. Translation: CASNPPTFNYGYTF.

V gene TRBV5-1 combines with J gene TRBJ1-1; 8 nucleotides line up with TRBD1. The CDR3 loop spans 14 amino acids. V shed 7 bases, J shed 6 bases, and the junction held 11 bases outside the gene matches. CDR1 is SGHRS, CDR2 YFSETQ, per germline. In DNA form, the CDR3 reads TGCGCCAGCTCGCCCCCGACAGGGGTCCCTGAAGCTTTCTTT. This gives the protein CASSPPTGVPEAFF.